This is a list of T cell receptor beta chains from one sample in a study of immune evolution from preneoplasia to lung adenocarcinoma. The protocol was immunoSEQ multiplex PCR, while the TCRdb copy is restricted to in-frame clones and leaves out a portion. The table has more than 3,500 clones, about 82% seen once. The sample comprised FFPE invasive lung adenocarcinoma tissue. The receptors originated from a person aged 50-59 years with lung adenocarcinoma. Each CDR3 is given with its conserved first and last residue. Fields, in order: J gene, clone size, D gene, V gene, CDR3 DNA, CDR3 protein. A D gene is named only where the DNA matches it firmly. Expanded clones get a size class; other rows say once, few or many, or leave the size out.

TRBJ2-1,NA,TRBD2,TRBV6-5,TGTGCCAGCAGTCCGACTAGCAGACGCGACAATGAGCAGTTCTTC,CASSPTSRRDNEQFF
TRBJ1-2,NA,NA,TRBV7-2,TGTGCCAGCAGCCAGCGGGACACCAACTATGGCTACACCTTC,CASSQRDTNYGYTF
TRBJ1-1,NA,TRBD1,TRBV9,TGTGCCAGCAGCGTATATAGGACAGGGTGGGACACTGAAGCTTTCTTT,CASSVYRTGWDTEAFF
TRBJ2-1,NA,NA,TRBV4-3,TGCGCCAGCAGCCAAAAGAATGAGCAGTTCTTC,CASSQKNEQFF
TRBJ2-7,few,NA,TRBV28,TGTGCCAGCAGCCAAGAAGCAGGGAGCCCCTACGAGCAGTACTTC,CASSQEAGSPYEQYF
TRBJ2-7,NA,NA,TRBV30,TGTGCCTGGAGTGTACTGTCCCGGTCCTACGAGCAGTACTTC,CAWSVLSRSYEQYF
TRBJ2-1,NA,NA,TRBV13,TGTGCCAGCAGCCATCTAGACCGGGACACCAATGAGCAGTTCTTC,CASSHLDRDTNEQFF
TRBJ1-4,once,NA,TRBV6-5,TGTGCCAGCAGGAGAGGGGCCCCTAATGAAAAACTGTTTTTT,CASRRGAPNEKLFF
TRBJ1-6,NA,NA,TRBV5-1,TGCGCCAGCAGCTTGGTTCCAGGGGCCCCCAATTCACCCCTCCACTTT,CASSLVPGAPNSPLHF
TRBJ2-7,NA,NA,TRBV11-2,TGTGCCAGCAGGGGAACCCGAGGGTACGAGCAGTACTTC,CASRGTRGYEQYF
TRBJ1-1,NA,NA,TRBV4-3,TGCGCCAGCAGACGGGGACTGGAGAACACTGAAGCTTTCTTT,CASRRGLENTEAFF
TRBJ1-4,NA,NA,TRBV27,TGTGCCAGCAGGGCCGCGACTGAAAAACTGTTTTTT,CASRAATEKLFF
TRBJ1-4,NA,TRBD1,TRBV7-9,TGTGCCAGCAGCTCGACAGGGGGCAGTGAAAAACTGTTTTTT,CASSSTGGSEKLFF